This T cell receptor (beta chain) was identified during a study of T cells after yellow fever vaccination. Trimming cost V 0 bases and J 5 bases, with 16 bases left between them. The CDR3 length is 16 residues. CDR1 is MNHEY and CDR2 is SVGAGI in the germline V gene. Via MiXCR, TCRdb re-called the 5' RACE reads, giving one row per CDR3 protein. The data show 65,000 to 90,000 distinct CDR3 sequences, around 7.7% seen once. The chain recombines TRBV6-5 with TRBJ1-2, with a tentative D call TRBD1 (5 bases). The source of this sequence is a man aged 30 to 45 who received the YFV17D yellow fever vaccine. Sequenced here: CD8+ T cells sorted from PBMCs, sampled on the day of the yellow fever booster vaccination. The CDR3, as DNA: TGTGCCAGCAGTTACTCGGACCGGGGGAAGGGGTATGGCTACACCTTC. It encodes CASSYSDRGKGYGYTF.